Below, 19 T cell receptor beta chains from the same sample are listed, as sequenced in a study of blood T cell repertoires in COVID-19. Only in-frame clones appear in the TCRdb table, and some are missing; sequencing was by immunoSEQ multiplex PCR. The sample holds about 400,000 clones; roughly 84% are singletons and the top ten take 3%. Input material: PBMCs or T cells enriched from blood (not recorded which). These receptors all come from a woman aged 25 to 39 who had recovered from COVID-19.

The CDR3 bases are TGTGCCACCAGCAGGTCGACAGTTCAAGAGACCCAGTACTTC. This codes for CATSRSTVQETQYF. The V and J genes are TRBV15 and TRBJ2-5; D is perhaps TRBD1 (5 bases). Germline V gene sequence: CDR1 LNHNV, CDR2 YYDKDF (reference sequence). Deletions cut 3 bases from V and 2 bases from J, with 10 bases between. The CDR3 loop spans 14 amino acids.

The rearrangement joins TRBV27 to TRBJ2-1; TRBD2 agrees at 12 bases. The germline V gene encodes CDR1 MNHEY and CDR2 SMNVEV (reference sequence). This CDR3 region has 15 residues. The junction had 6 bases not matched to a gene; V was cut back by 5 bases and J by 7 bases. The CDR3 coding sequence is TGTGCCAGCAGTCCACGGACTAGCGGGATGAATGAGCAGTTCTTC. It yields the protein CASSPRTSGMNEQFF.

The chain uses TRBV6-5 and TRBJ2-7; D might be TRBD1 (6 bases). Germline lookup yields CDR1 MNHEY and CDR2 SVGAGI. Trimming pared 4 bases from V and 4 bases from J, leaving 11 bases between. The CDR3 is made up of 13 amino acids. CDR3 in amino acids: CASSLLQGYEQYF. The CDR3 DNA follows: TGTGCCAGCAGTTTACTACAGGGTTACGAGCAGTACTTC.

The chain couples TRBV3-1 (or the pseudogene TRBV3-2) to TRBJ2-1; D is uncertain. Germline values: CDR1 LGHDT, CDR2 YNNKEL (reference sequence). Trimming removed 1 base at V and 5 bases at J, with 9 bases between. The CDR3 is 14 amino acids. DNA for the CDR3: TGTGCCAGCAGCCAAGTACAGATTAACAATGAGCAGTTCTTC. Translating it yields CASSQVQINNEQFF.

CDR3 sequence reads: CASSRLAPPYEQYF. DNA for the CDR3: TGTGCCAGCAGCAGACTAGCCCCCCCCTACGAGCAGTACTTC. V gene TRBV27 combines with J gene TRBJ2-7; 7 bases are a match to TRBD2. The CDR3 totals 14 residues. V gave up 6 bases and J gave up 2 bases; unmatched junction bases: 7. Germline CDR1 reads MNHEY; CDR2 reads SMNVEV (reference sequence).

This chain uses TRBV28 with TRBJ2-7, with TRBD1 as a possible D gene (5 bases). Per the germline V gene, CDR1 is MDHEN and CDR2 is SYDVKM. The V and J ends lost 3 bases and 3 bases respectively, with 15 bases between them. CDR3 length: 15 residues. CDR3 residues: CASSFTGAINYEQYF. DNA of the CDR3: TGTGCCAGCAGTTTCACTGGGGCGATTAACTACGAGCAGTACTTC.

The CDR3 here is CASSISGNRLNEQYF. The CDR3 DNA sequence: TGTGCCAGCAGCATCTCAGGGAATCGGCTAAACGAGCAGTACTTC. The rearrangement links TRBV5-5 to TRBJ2-7, with D possibly matching TRBD1 (5 bases). Germline-derived CDR1 and CDR2 are SGHKS and YYEKEE (reference sequence). The CDR3 consists of 15 residues. V dropped 4 bases and J dropped 5 bases, with 19 bases sitting between them.

The table lists this clone with a few counts. V gene TRBV6-1 combines with J gene TRBJ1-1; D perhaps matches TRBD1 (5 bases). Germline assignment: CDR1 MNHNS and CDR2 SASEGT. The CDR3 is 13 amino acids. The germline V and J ends were trimmed by 1 base and 11 bases, with 14 bases remaining between them. This chain's CDR3 is CASSEGGLSWAFF. The DNA of the CDR3 is TGTGCCAGCAGTGAAGGGGGCCTTAGTTGGGCTTTCTTT.

The chain uses TRBV5-8 and TRBJ1-1; possibly TRBD1 for D (5 bases). V lost 0 bases to trimming and J lost 4 bases, with 10 bases between them. This CDR3 has 14 amino acids. CDR1 SGHTS and CDR2 YDEGEE come from the germline V gene. The CDR3 coding sequence is TGTGCCAGCAGCTTGGGCGGGAGGGGCACTGAAGCTTTCTTT. This sequence encodes CASSLGGRGTEAFF. Supplemented by reference TRBV5-8 and TRBJ1-1, the full variable domain reads EAGVTQSPTHLIKTRGQQATLRCSPISGHTSVYWYQQALGLGLQFLLWYDEGEERNRGNFPPRFSGRQFPNYSSELNVNALELEDSALYLCASSLGGRGTEAFFGQGTRLTVV.

This chain joins TRBV27 and TRBJ1-5; 10 positions agree with TRBD1. Trimming cost V 6 bases and J 2 bases; bases outside gene matches: 13. Germline CDR1 reads MNHEY; CDR2 reads SMNVEV (reference sequence). This CDR3 has 18 residues. CDR3: CASRPLLDRGVGNQPQHF. The CDR3 region has the DNA TGTGCCAGCAGGCCACTCCTGGACAGGGGGGTCGGCAATCAGCCCCAGCATTTT.

The V gene is TRBV29-1, the J gene TRBJ2-1, with a tentative D call TRBD1 (5 bases). The V gene lost 4 bases and the J gene lost 7 bases, with 14 bases spanning the gap. The germline V gene has CDR1 SQVTM and CDR2 ANQGSEA. The CDR3 contains 13 residues. CDR3 bases: TGCAGCGTTGTTCCGGCAGGGTGGAATGAGCAGTTCTTC. This codes for CSVVPAGWNEQFF.

This sequence joins TRBV4-2 and TRBJ2-7; maybe TRBD1 (5 bases). The V end was cut by 0 bases, the J end by 3 bases, with 24 bases between. This CDR3 contains 19 residues. The germline V gene encodes CDR1 LGHNA and CDR2 YNFKEQ. The CDR3 loop is CASSQEIWQGGVRVYEQYF. The CDR3 bases are TGTGCCAGCAGCCAAGAAATTTGGCAGGGTGGCGTTAGAGTCTACGAGCAGTACTTC.

The rearrangement joins TRBV27 to TRBJ1-3; possibly TRBD1 for D (6 bases). This CDR3 comprises 16 residues. V was clipped by 5 bases and J by 4 bases, with 18 bases between them. From germline, CDR1 is MNHEY and CDR2 SMNVEV (reference sequence). This CDR3 is CASSDPDRISGNTIYF. As DNA, the CDR3 is TGTGCCAGCAGTGATCCCGACAGGATATCCGGAAACACCATATATTTT.

This sequence joins TRBV5-6 and TRBJ2-2, with a possible D match to TRBD1 (5 bases). The CDR3 has 15 amino acids. The germline V gene encodes CDR1 SGHDT and CDR2 YYEEEE. The V end lost 1 base, the J end lost 2 bases, and 9 bases lay between the germline ends. For the CDR3, the DNA is TGTGCCAGCAGCTTGCGACAGTTAAACACCGGGGAGCTGTTTTTT. Protein sequence: CASSLRQLNTGELFF.

This chain uses TRBV27 with TRBJ2-7; TRBD2 is a possible D gene (5 bases). The germline V gene has CDR1 MNHEY and CDR2 SMNVEV (reference sequence). V lost 1 base and J lost 1, with 11 bases in between. The CDR3 has 15 residues. Written as DNA, the CDR3 is TGTGCCAGCAGTTTATTGCGGGCGCGATCCTACGAGCAGTACTTC. It encodes CASSLLRARSYEQYF.

This rearrangement joins TRBV5-6 to TRBJ1-6, with TRBD1 matching over 9 bases. Germline V CDR1 and CDR2: SGHDT, YYEEEE. Trimming took 0 bases from V and 10 from J; bases not matched to a gene: 14. The CDR3 runs to 18 residues. The CDR3 DNA reads TGTGCCAGCAGCTTGGCCGGCTTTGGGACAGGGAGGGGATCACCCCTCCACTTT. It is translated as CASSLAGFGTGRGSPLHF.

This clone was detected once. The rearrangement joins TRBV9 to TRBJ2-1, with 7 positions matching TRBD1. CDR3 size: 15 residues. J gave up 7 bases and V 6 bases, and 13 bases lay outside the gene matches. Germline assignment: CDR1 SGDLS and CDR2 YYNGEE. CDR3 sequence reads: CASKSRTGSRNEQFF. The CDR3 DNA sequence: TGTGCCAGCAAATCCAGGACAGGTAGTCGTAATGAGCAGTTCTTC.

This chain connects TRBV7-9 to TRBJ1-4, with TRBD1 matching 8 bases. V lost 6 bases and J lost 8; bases outside the gene matches: 8. The germline gives CDR1 SEHNR, CDR2 FQNEAQ (reference sequence). The CDR3 spans 14 residues. The chain's CDR3 is CASRPQGVEEKLFF. The CDR3 region has the DNA TGTGCCAGCAGACCACAGGGGGTTGAGGAAAAACTGTTTTTT.

This sequence joins TRBV19 and TRBJ1-5; no definite D call. The germline V gene has CDR1 LNHDA and CDR2 SQIVND (reference sequence). The CDR3 has 14 amino acids. V lost 7 bases and J 0 bases, leaving 10 bases between the germline ends. The CDR3 coding sequence is TGTGCCAGTATGCTTCGAGATAGCAATCAGCCCCAGCATTTT. This codes for CASMLRDSNQPQHF.